These 20 T cell receptor beta chains share one sample of origin, sequenced in a study of cytomegalovirus exposure and HLA in healthy donors. With 60 Vbeta and 13 Jbeta primers, the PCR was carried out. Repertoires were generated with immunoSEQ multiplex PCR, while TCRdb's copy carries only in-frame clones and drops some. The sample includes roughly 140,000 clones, 79% of them seen just once. Material for sequencing was PBMCs. These receptors were obtained from a woman in her 40s in good health and CMV-seropositive.

The genes are TRBV5-1 and TRBJ1-1, with D unclear. The ends were cut back, 2 bases at V and 2 bases at J, with 7 bases in the middle. The CDR3 spans 13 residues. Germline V lookup: CDR1 SGHRS, CDR2 YFSETQ. The CDR3 sequence: CASSLTVNTEAFF. The CDR3, as DNA: TGCGCCAGCAGCTTAACAGTTAACACTGAAGCTTTCTTT.

This chain connects TRBV5-1 to TRBJ2-7, with D possibly TRBD1 on 6 matching bases. This CDR3 comprises 14 residues. Germline lookup yields CDR1 SGHRS and CDR2 YFSETQ. V lost 4 bases, J lost 3 bases, and 14 bases lay in between. CDR3 nucleotide sequence: TGCGCCAGCAGCCCCCGACAGGCGGTCTACGAGCAGTACTTC. Translated, it gives CASSPRQAVYEQYF. The entire variable domain, with the rest obtained from reference TRBV5-1 and TRBJ2-7, is as follows: KAGVTQTPRYLIKTRGQQVTLSCSPISGHRSVSWYQQTPGQGLQFLFEYFSETQRNKGNFPGRFSGRQFSNSRSEMNVSTLELGDSALYLCASSPRQAVYEQYFGPGTRLTVT.

Concerning this clone itself: Because it lacks the conserved phenylalanine or tryptophan at the end, this CDR3 is likely a read error. The rearrangement links TRBV6-1 to TRBJ1-2, with D perhaps TRBD1 (5 bases). Germline CDR1 reads MNHNS; CDR2 reads SASEGT. The CDR3 consists of 12 residues. V was trimmed by 6 bases and J by 8 bases, leaving 13 bases between them. CDR3 sequence reads: CASSNGGDGYTL. The CDR3 nucleotides read TGTGCCAGCAGCAACGGGGGGGACGGCTACACCCTC.

The genes are TRBV7-9 and TRBJ2-5; 7 positions match TRBD2. CDR1 is SEHNR and CDR2 is FQNEAQ in the germline V gene (reference sequence). CDR3 size: 17 residues. Trimming removed 1 base from V and 6 bases from J; junction bases left unmatched: 14. Here the CDR3 reads CASSLDQGWRGSKTQYF. The CDR3 DNA sequence: TGTGCCAGCAGCTTAGACCAGGGCTGGCGGGGGTCGAAGACCCAGTACTTC.

The chain joins TRBV30 to TRBJ1-3; no firm D call. Trimming removed 3 bases from V and 0 bases from J, with 6 bases in between. Germline CDR1 GTSNPN, CDR2 SVGIG (reference sequence). The CDR3 covers 13 residues. CDR3: CAWSRDSGNTIYF. CDR3 sequence (DNA): TGTGCCTGGAGCCGGGACTCTGGAAACACCATATATTTT.

This chain joins TRBV18 and TRBJ2-5; 7 bases align to TRBD2. The germline gives CDR1 KGHSH, CDR2 LQKENI. The CDR3 covers 14 residues. J gave up 3 bases and V 0 bases, and 1 base lay outside the gene matches. CDR3 protein: CASSPPAGEETQYF. CDR3 sequence (DNA): TGTGCCAGCTCACCACCGGCGGGGGAAGAGACCCAGTACTTC.

J is TRBJ2-1 and V is TRBV4-1; 11 bases map to TRBD2. V was pared by 2 bases and J by 3 bases, with 15 bases of the junction left unmatched. In germline, CDR1 is MGHRA, CDR2 YSYEKL. The CDR3 runs 20 residues. The CDR3 here is CASSQTHYITGTSGYNEQFF. CDR3 coding DNA: TGCGCCAGCAGCCAAACCCATTACATAACCGGGACTAGCGGCTACAATGAGCAGTTCTTC.

J is TRBJ2-2 and V is TRBV12-5; 7 nucleotides align to TRBD1. Germline assignment: CDR1 LGHNT and CDR2 FRNRAP. Losses at the gene ends were 5 bases for V and 1 base for J; bases not matched to a gene: 13. The CDR3 runs 18 residues. The CDR3 region has the DNA TGTGCTAGTGGTCTCGCCGGGACAGACGGCCTGAACACCGGGGAGCTGTTTTTT. It codes for CASGLAGTDGLNTGELFF.

The V call is TRBV2, the J call TRBJ1-6; no clear D. Germline V gene data show CDR1 as SNHLY and CDR2 as FYNNEI. The CDR3 consists of 14 residues. The V end lost 1 base, the J end lost 10 bases, and 11 bases lay between the germline ends. The CDR3 DNA sequence: TGTGCCAGCAGTGAAGGCGCGGATAGCTCACCCCTCCACTTT. Its translation is CASSEGADSSPLHF.

This rearrangement joins TRBV5-1 to TRBJ1-4, with D perhaps TRBD1 (5 bases). Trimming took off 4 bases at V and 7 bases at J, with 17 bases between the two ends. The CDR3 is 15 amino acids. Germline CDR1 SGHRS, CDR2 YFSETQ. The CDR3 loop reads CASSAAGGISEKLFF. The CDR3, as DNA: TGCGCCAGCAGCGCCGCCGGGGGTATAAGTGAAAAACTGTTTTTT.

This clone was seen more than once but under ten times. The V call is TRBV19, the J call TRBJ2-2; perhaps TRBD1 as D (6 bases). V gave up 1 base and J gave up 3 bases, with 15 bases separating them. The CDR3 sequence is 17 residues long. The germline V gene has CDR1 LNHDA and CDR2 SQIVND (reference sequence). The CDR3 DNA reads TGTGCCAGTAGTATAGTAGGCACAGGGCAGTACACCGGGGAGCTGTTTTTT. Translating it yields CASSIVGTGQYTGELFF.

The rearrangement joins TRBV2 to TRBJ1-4; 7 bases map to TRBD1. This CDR3 is 15 amino acids long. V was clipped by 7 bases and J by 6 bases; unmatched bases: 11. The germline V gene encodes CDR1 SNHLY and CDR2 FYNNEI. CDR3 coding DNA: TGTGCCAGCATATCAGACAGGGTGGTGGATGAAAAACTGTTTTTT. It codes for CASISDRVVDEKLFF.

The J gene is TRBJ2-3, the V gene TRBV21-1; no check of the table's D call, TRBD1, against the DNA was made. TRBV21-1 represents a pseudogene. The CDR3 is 17 residues long. The CDR3 sequence: CASSNENQGSPTDTQYF. CDR3 coding DNA: TGTGCCAGCAGCAACGAAAATCAGGGATCCCCCACAGATACGCAGTATTTT.

V gene TRBV5-4 combines with J gene TRBJ1-1; no reliable D call. The V gene lost 0 bases and the J gene lost 2 bases, with 5 bases spanning the gap. The CDR3 extends over 13 amino acids. The germline gives CDR1 SGHNT, CDR2 YYREEE (reference sequence). The CDR3 loop is CASSLAVNTEAFF. The CDR3 DNA is TGTGCCAGCAGCTTGGCAGTCAACACTGAAGCTTTCTTT.

The V call is TRBV11-1, the J call TRBJ1-1; D unresolved. The CDR3 length is 15 residues. CDR1 is SGHAT and CDR2 is FQDESV in the germline V gene (reference sequence). V lost 6 bases and J lost 1, with 15 bases in between. The CDR3 is CASSTPAAQNTEAFF. CDR3 bases: TGTGCCAGCAGTACCCCAGCGGCGCAGAACACTGAAGCTTTCTTT.

CDR3 region: CASSLELADAQYF. In nucleotides, the CDR3 is TGTGCCAGCAGCTTAGAACTAGCAGATGCCCAGTACTTC. The rearrangement links TRBV11-2 to TRBJ2-5, with a possible D match to TRBD2 (6 bases). The length of the CDR3 is 13 residues. V gave up 0 bases and J gave up 9 bases, with 11 bases separating them. Germline V gene sequence: CDR1 SGHAT, CDR2 FQNNGV.

The V gene is TRBV9, the J gene TRBJ1-2, with D tentatively TRBD1 (6 bases). From germline, CDR1 is SGDLS and CDR2 YYNGEE. The germline V and J ends were trimmed by 2 bases and 8 bases, with 25 bases remaining between them. This CDR3 is built from 17 residues. The CDR3 loop reads CASSVPFQGSTFRGYTF. The CDR3 DNA is TGTGCCAGCAGCGTGCCCTTCCAGGGGAGTACGTTTCGAGGCTACACCTTC.

V gene TRBV5-4 combines with J gene TRBJ2-7; D is ambiguous. Germline-derived CDR1 and CDR2 are SGHNT and YYREEE (reference sequence). This CDR3 is 12 amino acids long. With 0 bases removed from V and 3 bases from J, the gap between germline ends came to 4 bases. The CDR3 here is CASSLDNYEQYF. CDR3 nucleotide sequence: TGTGCCAGCAGCTTGGATAACTACGAGCAGTACTTC.

The table lists this clone with a count of one. J is TRBJ2-7 and V is TRBV5-1; TRBD2 matches at 9 bases. V was pared by 2 bases and J by 5 bases, with 5 bases of the junction left unmatched. Germline CDR1 and CDR2: SGHRS and YFSETQ. The CDR3 is made up of 14 amino acids. The CDR3 bases are TGCGCCAGCAGCTTCGGGACTAGCAATAACGAGCAGTACTTC. It translates to CASSFGTSNNEQYF.

V is TRBV9 and J is TRBJ2-3; 9 bases match TRBD2. Trimming removed 0 bases from V and 2 bases from J; junction bases left unmatched: 10. Germline CDR1 reads SGDLS; CDR2 reads YYNGEE. This CDR3 region has 18 residues. This CDR3 is CASSVGGSGGLLTDTQYF. The CDR3 bases are TGTGCCAGCAGCGTAGGGGGTAGCGGGGGCCTACTCACAGATACGCAGTATTTT.